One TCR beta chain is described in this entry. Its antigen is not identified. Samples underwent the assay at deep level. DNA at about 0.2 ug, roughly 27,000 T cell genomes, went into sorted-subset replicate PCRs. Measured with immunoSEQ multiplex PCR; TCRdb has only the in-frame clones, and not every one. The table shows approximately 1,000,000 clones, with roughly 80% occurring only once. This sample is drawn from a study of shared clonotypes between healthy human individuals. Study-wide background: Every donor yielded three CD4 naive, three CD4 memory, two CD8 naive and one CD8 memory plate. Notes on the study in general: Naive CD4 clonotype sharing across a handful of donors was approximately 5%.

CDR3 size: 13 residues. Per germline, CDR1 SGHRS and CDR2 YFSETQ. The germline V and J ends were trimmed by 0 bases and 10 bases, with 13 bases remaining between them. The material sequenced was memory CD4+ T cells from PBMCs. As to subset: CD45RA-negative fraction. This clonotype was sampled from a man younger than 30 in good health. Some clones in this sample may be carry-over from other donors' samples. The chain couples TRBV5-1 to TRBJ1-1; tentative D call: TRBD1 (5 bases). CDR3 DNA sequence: TGCGCCAGCAGCTTGGAGAGGGGCCCGGGAGCTTTCTTT. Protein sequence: CASSLERGPGAFF.